The next 19 T cell receptor beta chains were all read from a single sample in a study of T cell responses to AZD1222 COVID-19 vaccine. This table comes from immunoSEQ multiplex PCR, and its TCRdb copy is limited to in-frame clones, with some not included. The repertoire holds about 120,000 clones, 85% to 90% seen once, with around 12% in the top ten. The specimen comprised peripheral blood, sampled on day 0 of AZD1222 vaccination. These receptors all come from an adult in good health.

This clone was counted between two and nine times. The V and J genes are TRBV6-5 and TRBJ2-1; possibly TRBD1 for D (6 bases). Germline V gives CDR1 MNHEY, CDR2 SVGAGI. This CDR3 comprises 15 residues. Trimming took off 7 bases at V and 0 bases at J, with 13 bases between the two ends. In nucleotides, the CDR3 is TGTGCCAGCATGGGGGCTCTCCTCTCCTACAATGAGCAGTTCTTC. Translation gives CASMGALLSYNEQFF.

The chain employs TRBV30 and TRBJ2-2; D not resolved. Germline lookup yields CDR1 GTSNPN and CDR2 SVGIG (reference sequence). V lost 1 base and J 4 bases, leaving 7 bases between the germline ends. This CDR3 is built from 13 residues. CDR3 nucleotides: TGTGCCTGGAGTGGAAGACGCACCGGGGAGCTGTTTTTT. Translated, it gives CAWSGRRTGELFF.

The CDR3 spells CASSLSRGNTEAFF. Written as DNA, the CDR3 is TGTGCCAGCAGCTTGTCGAGGGGAAACACTGAAGCTTTCTTT. V and J are TRBV5-4 and TRBJ1-1, with D possibly matching TRBD1 (5 bases). Germline loops: CDR1 SGHNT, CDR2 YYREEE (reference sequence). The CDR3 contains 14 residues. With 1 base removed from V and 2 bases from J, the gap between germline ends came to 9 bases.

The J gene is TRBJ2-1, the V gene TRBV7-9; 14 positions agree with TRBD2. Germline loops: CDR1 SEHNR, CDR2 FQNEAQ (reference sequence). The CDR3 sequence is 15 residues long. J was trimmed by 4 bases and V by 10 bases; bases with no gene match: 6. The CDR3 is CAIPGLAGEYNEQFF. CDR3 in DNA: TGTGCCATCCCGGGACTAGCGGGAGAGTACAATGAGCAGTTCTTC.

This clone was detected once. The rearrangement uses TRBV19 and TRBJ1-2, with 9 nucleotides matching TRBD1. V lost 2 bases and J lost 6; bases outside the gene matches: 4. The CDR3 length is 14 residues. Germline-derived CDR1 and CDR2 are LNHDA and SQIVND (reference sequence). The CDR3 region is CASSIQDRGHGYTF. The CDR3 region has the DNA TGTGCCAGTAGTATACAGGACAGGGGTCATGGCTACACCTTC.

The rearrangement links TRBV11-2 to TRBJ2-1; D ambiguous. V was trimmed by 6 bases and J by 8 bases, leaving 17 bases between them. Germline values: CDR1 SGHAT, CDR2 FQNNGV. The CDR3 sequence is 14 residues long. The CDR3 protein is CASRSGFKLDEQFF. The CDR3 DNA is TGTGCCAGCAGGTCCGGGTTTAAGCTCGATGAGCAGTTCTTC. Using reference TRBV11-2 and TRBJ2-1 for the parts outside the CDR3, the full variable domain is EAGVAQSPRYKIIEKRQSVAFWCNPISGHATLYWYQQILGQGPKLLIQFQNNGVVDDSQLPKDRFSAERLKGVDSTLKIQPAKLEDSAVYLCASRSGFKLDEQFFGPGTRLTVL.

The rearrangement links TRBV7-3 to TRBJ2-1; 7 bases align to TRBD2. The germline gives CDR1 SGHTA, CDR2 FQGTGA. V gave up 5 bases and J gave up 10 bases; unmatched junction bases: 8. The CDR3 is 13 amino acids. As DNA, the CDR3 is TGTGCCAGCAGCCTCCTAACGGGAGGCGAGCAGTTCTTC. Its protein is CASSLLTGGEQFF.

This sequence joins TRBV2 and TRBJ2-5; 7 bases fit TRBD2. The CDR3 extends over 15 amino acids. V lost 4 bases and J lost 4; bases outside the gene matches: 9. From germline, CDR1 is SNHLY and CDR2 FYNNEI. For the CDR3, the DNA is TGTGCCAGCAGTGGAGTGGGAGGGCCGGTAGAGACCCAGTACTTC. The encoded protein is CASSGVGGPVETQYF. Full variable domain (missing parts from reference TRBV2 and TRBJ2-5): EPEVTQTPSHQVTQMGQEVILRCVPISNHLYFYWYRQILGQKVEFLVSFYNNEISEKSEIFDDQFSVERPDGSNFTLKIRSTKLEDSAMYFCASSGVGGPVETQYFGPGTRLLVL.

This chain links TRBV12-5 with TRBJ2-7; the match to TRBD1 covers 7 bases. Germline V gene data show CDR1 as LGHNT and CDR2 as FRNRAP. The CDR3 consists of 17 residues. V lost 1 base to trimming and J lost 3 bases; unmatched junction nucleotides: 12. The CDR3 loop reads CASGLDFSGTAIYEQYF. CDR3 coding DNA: TGTGCTAGTGGTTTGGACTTCTCCGGGACAGCGATCTACGAGCAGTACTTC.

The chain joins TRBV9 to TRBJ2-2; D might be TRBD2 (6 bases). Trimming shortened V by 1 base and J by 1 base, and 8 bases separated the two germline ends. The germline CDR1 and CDR2 sequences are SGDLS and YYNGEE. This CDR3 comprises 15 residues. CDR3 in DNA: TGTGCCAGCAGCGTACCGGGACTGAACACCGGGGAGCTGTTTTTT. Residues: CASSVPGLNTGELFF.

This clone was seen a single time. The chain is built from TRBV7-2 and TRBJ1-6, with 8 bases aligning to TRBD1. The CDR3 spans 16 residues. V dropped 0 bases and J dropped 7; count of bases not matched to a gene: 5. Germline CDR1 reads SGHTA; CDR2 reads FQGNSA. The CDR3 reads CASSLASGQANSPLHF. The CDR3 DNA follows: TGTGCCAGCAGCTTAGCCTCGGGACAGGCCAATTCACCCCTCCACTTT.

This sequence joins TRBV6-5 and TRBJ2-5, with 12 bases matching TRBD2. Germline trimming cut 6 bases from V and 5 bases from J; bases unmatched to any gene: 7. This CDR3 has 15 amino acids. Germline CDR1 MNHEY, CDR2 SVGAGI. The chain's CDR3 is CASRVLAGGWETQYF. The CDR3 DNA reads TGTGCCAGCAGAGTCCTAGCGGGAGGGTGGGAGACCCAGTACTTC.

V is TRBV18 and J is TRBJ2-1; 10 bases align to TRBD2. This CDR3 region has 16 residues. The germline V gene encodes CDR1 KGHSH and CDR2 LQKENI. Germline trimming cut 4 bases from V and 0 bases from J; bases unmatched to any gene: 3. This CDR3 is CASSLKRGGSYNEQFF. As DNA, the CDR3 is TGTGCCAGCTCACTTAAGCGGGGGGGCTCCTACAATGAGCAGTTCTTC. Full variable domain (outside the CDR3, taken from reference TRBV18 and TRBJ2-1): NAGVMQNPRHLVRRRGQEARLRCSPMKGHSHVYWYRQLPEEGLKFMVYLQKENIIDESGMPKERFSAEFPKEGPSILRIQQVVRGDSAAYFCASSLKRGGSYNEQFFGPGTRLTVL.

The chain recombines TRBV5-4 with TRBJ2-3, with D possibly TRBD1 on 6 matching bases. V dropped 6 bases and J dropped 1 base, with 12 bases sitting between them. The CDR3 extends over 14 amino acids. The germline V gene encodes CDR1 SGHNT and CDR2 YYREEE (reference sequence). In DNA, the CDR3 is TGTGCCAGCAACAGGGATTTGGGCACAGATACGCAGTATTTT. Translating gives CASNRDLGTDTQYF.

The rearrangement links TRBV5-1 to TRBJ2-1, with TRBD2 matching 8 bases. V was clipped by 4 bases and J by 4 bases; unmatched bases: 7. The CDR3 covers 15 residues. Germline CDR1 is SGHRS and CDR2 is YFSETQ. CDR3 sequence: CASSQGTSTYNEQFF. CDR3 in DNA: TGCGCCAGCAGCCAGGGGACTAGTACGTACAATGAGCAGTTCTTC.

The chain carries TRBV5-6 and TRBJ2-5, with 12 bases that match TRBD2. The ends lost 1 base at V and 5 bases at J; junction bases unmatched: 9. The CDR3 sequence is 17 residues long. Germline CDR1 and CDR2: SGHDT and YYEEEE. The CDR3 region has the DNA TGTGCCAGCAGCTTGTGGACTAGCGGGACCGGACGGGAGACCCAGTACTTC. Residues: CASSLWTSGTGRETQYF.

The V and J genes are TRBV4-2 and TRBJ1-6; 7 positions agree with TRBD1. V lost 6 bases to trimming and J lost 8 bases; unmatched junction nucleotides: 4. Germline lookup yields CDR1 LGHNA and CDR2 YNFKEQ. CDR3 size: 13 residues. CDR3 sequence (DNA): TGTGCCAGCAGAGGGGGCGAGGATTCACCCCTCCACTTT. It yields the protein CASRGGEDSPLHF.

The chain is built from TRBV5-4 and TRBJ2-1, with D tentatively TRBD2 (5 bases). This CDR3 is 16 amino acids long. Trimming took 1 base from V and 0 from J, leaving 11 bases between them. Germline lookup yields CDR1 SGHNT and CDR2 YYREEE (reference sequence). Written as DNA, the CDR3 is TGTGCCAGCAGCTTGAGCCTAGCTGTCTCCTACAATGAGCAGTTCTTC. It translates to CASSLSLAVSYNEQFF.

This chain uses TRBV30 with TRBJ1-2; D is undetermined. Trimming removed 1 base at V and 8 bases at J, with 8 bases between. The CDR3 has 11 residues. Germline V lookup: CDR1 GTSNPN, CDR2 SVGIG (reference sequence). This CDR3 reads CAWSDLSGYTF. The CDR3 DNA follows: TGTGCCTGGAGTGATCTGTCGGGCTACACCTTC.